This T cell receptor beta chain stems from a study of CD8 T cells in ankylosing spondylitis. Whole-study findings and limits: There was reportedly significant enrichment of clones that were disease-linked in matched ankylosing spondylitis synovial fluid. It appeared that ankylosing spondylitis blood was characterized by a TCR beta motif of several highly homologous variants.

This clonotype was seen more than once but under ten times. Its specificity is not known. V was shortened by 0 bases and J by 0 bases, with 12 bases between the two germline ends. Germline CDR1 and CDR2: GTSNPN and SVGIG (reference sequence). This CDR3 comprises 16 residues. As the method for making TCR beta libraries, quantitative 5'-RACE with molecular barcodes was used. TCRdb re-called the 5' RACE reads through MiXCR, storing one row per CDR3 protein. The sample records fewer than 450,000 distinct CDR3 sequences, 15% to 20% being singletons. The V gene is TRBV30, the J gene TRBJ1-5; D not resolved. The TCR originated in a male donor with ankylosing spondylitis. Sequencing was done on a sample of blood, either unsorted or a sorted T cell fraction (not recorded which). As DNA, the CDR3 is TGTGCCTGGAGTGTCGGAAAGGTTTTTAGCAATCAGCCCCAGCATTTT. This gives the protein CAWSVGKVFSNQPQHF.